These 24 T cell receptor beta chains came from one sample sequenced in a study of T cell clonality in common variable immunodeficiency. The protocol was immunoSEQ multiplex PCR, while the TCRdb copy is restricted to in-frame clones and leaves out a portion. The sample holds around 29,000 clones, and no clone turns up only once. Specimen: peripheral blood mononuclear cells. The source is a person aged 18 to 75 in good health.

This clone has ten or more counts. CDR3 protein: CASSSDTYGYTF. The sequenced CDR3 bases are TGCGCCAGCAGCTCTGACACCTATGGC. This chain connects TRBV5-1 to TRBJ1-2; D is unclear. The missing CDR3 end, 3 residues past where the read stops, is filled in from the germline J gene. The CDR3 runs to 12 residues. Between the trimmed V and J ends, which lost 3 bases and 4 bases, there was a span of 7 bases. CDR1 and CDR2 (germline): SGHRS, YFSETQ. Supplemented by reference TRBV5-1 and TRBJ1-2, the full variable domain reads KAGVTQTPRYLIKTRGQQVTLSCSPISGHRSVSWYQQTPGQGLQFLFEYFSETQRNKGNFPGRFSGRQFSNSRSEMNVSTLELGDSALYLCASSSDTYGYTFGSGTRLTVV.

A note on this clone: The read finishes 3 residues shy of the CDR3 end, and the germline J gene is used to complete it. V gene TRBV19 combines with J gene TRBJ2-5; 9 nucleotides match TRBD2. Trimming at V came to 6 bases and at J to 2 bases, leaving 4 bases not matched to a gene. The CDR3 has 14 amino acids. The germline CDR1 and CDR2 sequences are LNHDA and SQIVND (reference sequence). This CDR3 is CASRTSGAQETQYF. The covered CDR3 bases are TGTGCCAGTAGGACTAGCGGAGCTCAAGAGACC.

At least ten counts were recorded for this clone. With the read ending 3 residues before the CDR3 end, the germline J gene is used to fill in that end. This rearrangement joins TRBV20-1 to TRBJ2-7; D perhaps matches TRBD2 (6 bases). This CDR3 has 17 amino acids. Germline V gene lookup returns CDR1 DFQATT and CDR2 SNEGSKA (reference sequence). V was cut by 6 bases and J by 1 base, with 25 bases left in between. The CDR3 bases that were read are TGCAGTGCCAGATTTGGGTTGGGAGGCAGGGATTCCTACGAG. As protein: CSARFGLGGRDSYE. The full-length CDR3 reads as CSARFGLGGRDSYEQYF.

Many counts were recorded for this clone. The observed sequence ends 3 residues before the CDR3 terminus, with the missing tail filled in from the germline J gene. The V gene is TRBV29-1, the J gene TRBJ2-3, with D possibly being TRBD2 (6 bases). V was cut by 4 bases and J by 8 bases, with 22 bases left in between. This CDR3 comprises 15 residues. CDR1 is SQVTM and CDR2 is ANQGSEA in the germline V gene. CDR3 in amino acids: CSVVYVGGRSPTQYF. The covered CDR3 bases are TGCAGCGTTGTTTATGTGGGGGGACGATCGCCTACG.

Many counts were recorded for this clone. From the germline J gene comes the end of the CDR3, since the read stops 3 residues before it. The chain combines TRBV6-1 with TRBJ1-3, with a weak D call TRBD1 (6 bases). Trimming took off 2 bases at V and 3 bases at J, with 11 bases between the two ends. The CDR3 covers 15 residues. Germline CDR1 MNHNS, CDR2 SASEGT. The CDR3 region is CASSELGQYGNTIYF. The covered CDR3 bases are TGTGCCAGCAGTGAACTCGGACAGTATGGAAACACC.

The CDR3 bases that were read are TGTGCCAGCAGCTTGGACAGGGTTACCGGGGAG. This translates into CASSLDRVTGE. The entire CDR3 reads CASSLDRVTGELFF. The rearrangement uses TRBV7-2 and TRBJ2-2; 8 bases fit TRBD1. Sequencing ends 3 residues short of the CDR3 end; the germline J gene provides the rest. The J segment lost 5 bases and the V segment lost 3 bases, leaving 2 bases of the junction unmatched. This CDR3 has 14 amino acids. The germline gives CDR1 SGHTA, CDR2 FQGNSA.

In the case of this clone: The CDR3 end falls 3 residues outside the read, so it is completed with the germline J gene. V gene TRBV7-9 combines with J gene TRBJ2-1; 10 positions agree with TRBD2. This CDR3 comprises 13 residues. Germline CDR1 is SEHNR and CDR2 is FQNEAQ (reference sequence). V gave up 6 bases and J gave up 7 bases; unmatched junction bases: 3. The sequenced CDR3 bases are TGTGCCAGCAGTAATAGCGGGGGGAATGAG. It is translated as CASSNSGGNE. From start to end, the CDR3 is CASSNSGGNEQFF.

This clone occurred many times. The read is 3 residues too short to cover the CDR3 end, so that end is filled in from the germline J gene. V is TRBV30 and J is TRBJ2-1; 7 positions agree with TRBD2. The CDR3 loop spans 12 amino acids. Germline loops: CDR1 GTSNPN, CDR2 SVGIG (reference sequence). V shed 4 bases and J 8 bases; nucleotides not matched to a gene: 5. The CDR3 here is CAWKGAGYEQFF. The sequenced part of the CDR3 DNA is TGTGCCTGGAAGGGAGCGGGGTATGAG.

This clone was seen a handful of times. The sequenced fragment ends 3 residues before the CDR3 boundary, so the rest is inferred from the germline J gene. The chain joins TRBV5-1 to TRBJ2-1; 13 bases match TRBD2. From germline, CDR1 is SGHRS and CDR2 YFSETQ. CDR3 length equals 19 residues. The V and J ends lost 0 bases and 2 bases, in that order; junction bases with no gene match: 8. CDR3 in amino acids: CASSLGLAGGPLPYNEQFF. The covered CDR3 bases are TGCGCCAGCAGCTTGGGACTAGCGGGGGGTCCCCTCCCCTACAATGAG.

This clone was picked up many times. Read coverage stops 3 residues before the CDR3 terminus; the germline J gene supplies the remainder. The chain links TRBV19 to TRBJ2-4; the D gene is possibly TRBD1 (6 bases). V lost 5 bases and J lost 0, with 17 bases in between. Germline V gene lookup returns CDR1 LNHDA and CDR2 SQIVND (reference sequence). The CDR3 loop spans 17 amino acids. The DNA read from the CDR3 is TGTGCCAGTAGTGTACTACTAGGGGGAAGAGCCAAAAACATT. Translating it yields CASSVLLGGRAKNI. Given in full, the CDR3 is CASSVLLGGRAKNIQYF.

The table lists this clone with many counts. The read is 3 residues too short to cover the CDR3 end, so that end is filled in from the germline J gene. The V and J genes are TRBV20-1 and TRBJ1-2, with D perhaps TRBD1 (5 bases). Germline V gene lookup returns CDR1 DFQATT and CDR2 SNEGSKA (reference sequence). V lost 8 bases and J 5 bases, leaving 15 bases between the germline ends. This CDR3 comprises 12 residues. CDR3 amino acids: CSCSQGEYGYTF. CDR3 DNA, as far as it was read: TGCAGTTGCTCCCAGGGAGAATATGGC.

This clone was detected only a few times. Coverage ceases 3 residues before the CDR3 finishes, and the germline J gene fills in the end. The chain joins TRBV2 to TRBJ1-5; 10 bases line up with TRBD1. CDR1 and CDR2 (germline): SNHLY, FYNNEI. The CDR3 has 14 residues. V was pared by 5 bases and J by 5 bases, with 3 bases of the junction left unmatched. The chain's CDR3 is CASSLDRGDQPQHF. Partial CDR3 DNA: TGTGCCAGCAGTCTGGACAGGGGGGATCAGCCC.

This clone was found a few times. Read data end 3 residues before the CDR3 end; the end is taken from the germline J gene. The rearrangement uses TRBV20-1 and TRBJ2-1, with D hard to call. The V end was cut by 8 bases, the J end by 6 bases, with 8 bases between. The CDR3 length is 10 residues. The germline CDR1 and CDR2 sequences are DFQATT and SNEGSKA (reference sequence). Partial CDR3 DNA: TGCAGTTATAACAGCAATGAG. This gives the protein CSYNSNE. The complete CDR3 sequence is CSYNSNEQFF.

This clone was seen repeatedly, ten times or more. The read gets to within 3 residues of the CDR3 end, and the germline J gene fills in the rest. The chain combines TRBV20-1 with TRBJ2-3, with TRBD2 identical over 7 bases. V gave up 0 bases and J gave up 2 bases; unmatched junction bases: 8. The CDR3 length is 16 residues. CDR1 DFQATT and CDR2 SNEGSKA come from the germline V gene (reference sequence). CDR3 protein: CSARDAASGFTDTQYF. The CDR3 bases that were read are TGCAGTGCTAGAGATGCGGCTAGCGGATTCACAGATACG.

This clone was recorded at least ten times. The DNA ends 3 residues before the CDR3 does, and the rest of the CDR3 is filled in from the germline J gene. This chain uses TRBV18 with TRBJ1-1, with D uncertain. The ends were cut back, 2 bases at V and 1 base at J, with 8 bases in the middle. CDR3 length: 14 residues. Per the germline V gene, CDR1 is KGHSH and CDR2 is LQKENI. The CDR3 protein is CASSPDYKNTEAFF. The sequenced part of the CDR3 DNA is TGTGCCAGCTCACCAGATTACAAGAACACTGAA.

This clone was seen more than once but under ten times. The read stops 3 residues short of the end of the CDR3; the missing end is completed from the germline J gene. This rearrangement joins TRBV11-2 to TRBJ1-2; maybe TRBD1 (5 bases). The germline CDR1 and CDR2 sequences are SGHAT and FQNNGV. The CDR3 sequence is 15 residues long. V lost 1 base to trimming and J lost 4 bases, with 13 bases between them. The CDR3 sequence: CASSLGSGYTYGYTF. The DNA read from the CDR3 is TGTGCCAGCAGCTTAGGGTCAGGGTATACCTATGGC.

This clone appeared many times. With the read ending 3 residues before the CDR3 end, the germline J gene is used to fill in that end. The V and J genes are TRBV6-2 or TRBV6-3 and TRBJ2-2; 7 nucleotides line up with TRBD1. CDR3 length: 16 residues. Germline lookup yields CDR1 MNHEY and CDR2 SVGEGT. With 6 bases clipped from V and 4 bases from J, the junction kept 11 bases outside the gene matches. CDR3 bases read: TGTGCCAGCAGGAAGACTACAGGGGCGGGCACCGGGGAG. This encodes CASRKTTGAGTGE. The whole CDR3 region reads CASRKTTGAGTGELFF.

Ten or more counts support this clone. CDR3 protein: CSASDSGNSPLFF. The sequenced part of the CDR3 DNA is TGCAGCGCCTCGGACTCGGGAAATTCACCG. The V gene is TRBV29-1, the J gene TRBJ2-2; D may be TRBD2 (5 bases). The read comes to an end 3 residues before the CDR3 does, leaving the germline J gene to fill in the end. Germline lookup yields CDR1 SQVTM and CDR2 ANQGSEA. The CDR3 extends over 13 amino acids.

This clone came up many times. Coverage ceases 3 residues before the CDR3 finishes, and the germline J gene fills in the end. The rearrangement links TRBV5-1 to TRBJ1-4; 8 nucleotides line up with TRBD1. CDR3 length equals 15 residues. The trim removed 1 base at V and 6 bases at J, leaving 5 bases unmatched. CDR1 is SGHRS, CDR2 YFSETQ, per germline. The CDR3 bases that were read are TGCGCCAGCAGCTTGAATGGACAGGGCTATGAAAAA. Translated: CASSLNGQGYEK. The full CDR3 protein reads CASSLNGQGYEKLFF.

This clone was detected ten times or more. Coverage ceases 3 residues before the CDR3 finishes, and the germline J gene fills in the end. The chain joins TRBV12-3 or TRBV12-4 to TRBJ2-3; a possible D gene is TRBD1 (6 bases). V was trimmed by 10 bases and J by 1 base, leaving 18 bases between them. The CDR3 is 15 amino acids. CDR3: CANPPSGVRTDTQYF. CDR3 DNA, as far as it was read: TGTGCCAACCCCCCCTCAGGGGTACGCACAGATACG.

A few counts support this clone. The CDR3 end lies 3 residues beyond the end of the read and is filled in from the germline J gene. V and J are TRBV5-1 and TRBJ2-2, with a possible D match to TRBD2 (7 bases). Deletions cut 0 bases from V and 3 bases from J, with 9 bases between. The length of the CDR3 is 15 residues. Germline values: CDR1 SGHRS, CDR2 YFSETQ. CDR3 amino acids: CASSLEGGYTGELFF. The sequenced CDR3 bases are TGCGCCAGCAGCTTGGAGGGGGGGTACACCGGGGAG. Variable domain in full (rest from reference TRBV5-1 and TRBJ2-2): KAGVTQTPRYLIKTRGQQVTLSCSPISGHRSVSWYQQTPGQGLQFLFEYFSETQRNKGNFPGRFSGRQFSNSRSEMNVSTLELGDSALYLCASSLEGGYTGELFFGEGSRLTVL.

About this clone itself: The read finishes 3 residues shy of the CDR3 end, and the germline J gene is used to complete it. The chain recombines TRBV5-6 with TRBJ1-6; tentatively, D is TRBD1 (5 bases). Germline V gives CDR1 SGHDT, CDR2 YYEEEE. With 1 base removed from V and 7 bases from J, the gap between germline ends came to 12 bases. CDR3 length equals 15 residues. CDR3 protein: CASSLFGGGNSPLHF. CDR3 bases read: TGTGCCAGCAGCTTGTTTGGGGGGGGAAATTCACCC.

The sample holds many counts of this clone. The read is 3 residues too short to cover the CDR3 end, so that end is filled in from the germline J gene. The J gene is TRBJ2-7, the V gene TRBV19, with 10 bases matching TRBD1. Trimming took 8 bases from V and 4 from J; bases not matched to a gene: 5. Germline V lookup: CDR1 LNHDA, CDR2 SQIVND (reference sequence). This CDR3 is built from 13 residues. The covered CDR3 bases are TGTGCCAGTTCGACAGGGGGCAAGTACGAG. The encoded protein is CASSTGGKYE. Given in full, the CDR3 is CASSTGGKYEQYF. Combining the CDR3 with reference TRBV19 and TRBJ2-7 gives the whole variable domain DGGITQSPKYLFRKEGQNVTLSCEQNLNHDAMYWYRQDPGQGLRLIYYSQIVNDFQKGDIAEGYSVSREKKESFPLTVTSAQKNPTAFYLCASSTGGKYEQYFGPGTRLTVT.

This clone was picked up many times. The read stops 3 residues short of the end of the CDR3; the missing end is completed from the germline J gene. V gene TRBV2 combines with J gene TRBJ2-7; 8 bases are shared with TRBD1. V was clipped by 8 bases and J by 2 bases; unmatched bases: 5. The CDR3 loop spans 13 amino acids. Germline V lookup: CDR1 SNHLY, CDR2 FYNNEI. CDR3 DNA, as far as it was read: TGTGCCAGCCGACAGGGGATGGCCTACGAG. As protein: CASRQGMAYE. The entire CDR3 protein is CASRQGMAYEQYF.